This T cell receptor beta chain was recovered during a study of liver allograft versus peripheral blood T cells. Study as a whole: Recipients' peripheral blood served as the comparator for T cell receptor repertoires in transplanted livers. General study findings and limits: Repertoires of T cell receptors in liver allografts reportedly differed from peripheral blood repertoires.

Germline V gives CDR1 MNHNS, CDR2 SASEGT. The CDR3 is 12 amino acids. Trimming removed 5 bases from V and 4 bases from J, with 6 bases in between. MiXCR, run by TCRdb on the reads, gives a single entry per CDR3 protein. The sample carries fewer than 3,500 distinct CDR3 sequences, 13% to 15% recorded once. In its sample, this clonotype is medium-sized (0.01 to 0.1%). Its antigen is still unknown. The chain carries TRBV6-1 and TRBJ1-5; no clear D gene. This receptor was taken from a human patient who had a liver transplant. Part of the T cell pool may stem from the graft donor. Here the CDR3 DNA reads TGTGCCAGCAGTCAGATAAATCAGCCCCAGCATTTT. Translation gives CASSQINQPQHF.